Following are 15 T cell receptor beta chains from one sample sequenced in a study of blood T cell repertoires in COVID-19 (TCRdb year 2020). Receptor amplification or capture employed the immunoSEQ multiplex PCR assay. TCRdb took this table from immuneACCESS and kept in-frame rearrangements with V and J called. Such tables lack part of the clones; where checked against another copy, unresolved V genes explain under half of the gap, and the rest is unexplained. This sample gives roughly 140,000 clones in total; around 81% of them show up just once. The leading ten clones occupy roughly 2.9% of the sample. The sequenced material came from peripheral blood. The receptors were gathered from a woman between 35 and 50 years old with active or convalescent COVID-19.

This chain uses TRBV5-1 with TRBJ1-5; D remains ambiguous. Germline CDR1 reads SGHRS; CDR2 reads YFSETQ. The CDR3 has 15 residues. Trimming pared 7 bases from V and 0 bases from J, leaving 14 bases between. CDR3 DNA: TGCGCCAGCTCTACTGAGATTAATAGCAATCAGCCCCAGCATTTT. This gives the protein CASSTEINSNQPQHF.

The chain links TRBV29-1 to TRBJ2-1, with 12 bases lining up with TRBD2. CDR3 size: 16 residues. Germline CDR1 SQVTM, CDR2 ANQGSEA. Germline trimming cut 1 base from V and 2 bases from J; bases unmatched to any gene: 3. CDR3 DNA: TGCAGCGTTGAAGGGGGGACTAGCGGGCCCTACAATGAGCAGTTCTTC. Residues: CSVEGGTSGPYNEQFF.

This chain links TRBV5-6 with TRBJ2-7, with a tentative D call TRBD2 (6 bases). The CDR3 sequence is 12 residues long. Germline V lookup: CDR1 SGHDT, CDR2 YYEEEE. Trimming pared 1 base from V and 7 bases from J, leaving 9 bases between. In DNA form, the CDR3 reads TGTGCCAGCAGCTTGAGGGCGGGGGAGCAGTACTTC. It is translated as CASSLRAGEQYF.

The gene calls are TRBV30 and TRBJ2-1; 8 bases map to TRBD1. Trimming at V came to 4 bases and at J to 12 bases, leaving 5 bases not matched to a gene. The CDR3 extends over 11 amino acids. CDR1 GTSNPN and CDR2 SVGIG come from the germline V gene (reference sequence). The CDR3 reads CAWTGGERQFF. The CDR3 bases are TGTGCCTGGACAGGGGGCGAGCGGCAGTTCTTC.

This clone was counted once. The chain carries TRBV14 and TRBJ1-1; D is ambiguous. CDR1 and CDR2 from the germline V gene are SGHDN and FVKESK. V dropped 4 bases and J dropped 0 bases, with 9 bases sitting between them. The CDR3 sequence is 14 residues long. This chain's CDR3 is CASSLVAMNTEAFF. DNA of the CDR3: TGTGCCAGCAGCCTCGTAGCGATGAACACTGAAGCTTTCTTT.

This clone was seen only once. The chain recombines TRBV19 with TRBJ1-5; D gene ambiguous. CDR1 and CDR2 (germline): LNHDA, SQIVND (reference sequence). Trimming took 7 bases from V and 3 from J, leaving 19 bases between them. The CDR3 is 16 residues long. CDR3 DNA: TGTGCCAGTACTAACAGAGAGTTGGGTCTCAATCAGCCCCAGCATTTT. This sequence encodes CASTNRELGLNQPQHF.

This sequence joins TRBV25-1 and TRBJ1-2; 10 nucleotides match TRBD1. This CDR3 spans 13 amino acids. Trimming at V came to 6 bases and at J to 7 bases, leaving 5 bases not matched to a gene. Per the germline V gene, CDR1 is MGHDK and CDR2 is SYGVNS. The CDR3 DNA follows: TGTGCCAGCAGCAGACAGGGGGCCCGTGGCTACACCTTC. It is translated as CASSRQGARGYTF.

The rearrangement joins TRBV21-1 to TRBJ1-2; whether TRBD1, the table's D call, matches the DNA was not checked. TRBV21-1 is termed a pseudogene. This CDR3 is 15 amino acids long. CDR3 sequence: CASTLGTVLNYGYTF. In DNA, the CDR3 is TGTGCCAGCACTCTAGGGACAGTTCTTAACTATGGCTACACCTTC.

The rearrangement joins TRBV11-1 to TRBJ2-1; D is unclear. Germline loops: CDR1 SGHAT, CDR2 FQDESV (reference sequence). The CDR3 totals 12 residues. V was shortened by 5 bases and J by 4 bases, with 6 bases between the two germline ends. CDR3 DNA sequence: TGTGCCAGCAGCCCCCTTTACAATGAGCAGTTCTTC. It specifies CASSPLYNEQFF. Together with reference TRBV11-1 and TRBJ2-1, the CDR3 gives the full variable domain: EAEVAQSPRYKITEKSQAVAFWCDPISGHATLYWYRQILGQGPELLVQFQDESVVDDSQLPKDRFSAERLKGVDSTLKIQPAELGDSAMYLCASSPLYNEQFFGPGTRLTVL.

The chain joins TRBV27 to TRBJ2-2; 9 bases line up with TRBD2. V shed 6 bases, J shed 1 base, and the junction held 6 bases outside the gene matches. The CDR3 consists of 16 residues. The germline gives CDR1 MNHEY, CDR2 SMNVEV (reference sequence). Here the CDR3 reads CASRQNSGGNTGELFF. In DNA form, the CDR3 reads TGTGCCAGCAGACAGAATAGCGGGGGGAACACCGGGGAGCTGTTTTTT.

A single count supports this clone. The chain combines TRBV7-9 with TRBJ2-2; D uncertain. There are 15 residues in the CDR3. Germline assignment: CDR1 SEHNR and CDR2 FQNEAQ (reference sequence). The V gene lost 4 bases and the J gene lost 6 bases, with 15 bases spanning the gap. The CDR3 is CASSSRNAQPGELFF. Written as DNA, the CDR3 is TGTGCCAGCAGCTCAAGAAACGCACAGCCCGGGGAGCTGTTTTTT.

V usage is TRBV6-5 and J usage is TRBJ1-2; possible D gene TRBD1, 6 bases. With 2 bases removed from V and 8 bases from J, the gap between germline ends came to 15 bases. Germline V gene data show CDR1 as MNHEY and CDR2 as SVGAGI. The length of the CDR3 is 14 residues. CDR3 coding DNA: TGTGCCAGCAGTTACCAGCGGGGGCGCGGGGGCTACACCTTC. Translating gives CASSYQRGRGGYTF.

This clone was observed a few times. V and J are TRBV4-1 and TRBJ1-2, with D possibly being TRBD1 (6 bases). V lost 2 bases and J lost 0, with 10 bases in between. Germline V lookup: CDR1 MGHRA, CDR2 YSYEKL. The CDR3 runs 15 residues. The CDR3 spells CASSQPGTTNYGYTF. The CDR3 nucleotides read TGCGCCAGCAGCCAACCCGGGACAACTAACTATGGCTACACCTTC.

The rearrangement links TRBV5-4 to TRBJ2-1; D possibly corresponds to TRBD1 (5 bases). The V and J ends lost 2 bases and 8 bases respectively, with 11 bases between them. The germline V gene has CDR1 SGHNT and CDR2 YYREEE (reference sequence). This CDR3 is 13 amino acids long. CDR3 region: CASSLFPRDEQFF. In DNA, the CDR3 is TGTGCCAGCAGCTTATTTCCCAGGGATGAGCAGTTCTTC.

This sequence joins TRBV5-6 and TRBJ2-1; 9 bases fit TRBD1. The CDR3 covers 15 residues. Per germline, CDR1 SGHDT and CDR2 YYEEEE. Trimming took 3 bases from V and 8 from J; bases not matched to a gene: 9. The CDR3 DNA reads as TGTGCCAGCAGCTCTACAGGGGGCGCGTACGATGAGCAGTTCTTC. Its protein is CASSSTGGAYDEQFF.